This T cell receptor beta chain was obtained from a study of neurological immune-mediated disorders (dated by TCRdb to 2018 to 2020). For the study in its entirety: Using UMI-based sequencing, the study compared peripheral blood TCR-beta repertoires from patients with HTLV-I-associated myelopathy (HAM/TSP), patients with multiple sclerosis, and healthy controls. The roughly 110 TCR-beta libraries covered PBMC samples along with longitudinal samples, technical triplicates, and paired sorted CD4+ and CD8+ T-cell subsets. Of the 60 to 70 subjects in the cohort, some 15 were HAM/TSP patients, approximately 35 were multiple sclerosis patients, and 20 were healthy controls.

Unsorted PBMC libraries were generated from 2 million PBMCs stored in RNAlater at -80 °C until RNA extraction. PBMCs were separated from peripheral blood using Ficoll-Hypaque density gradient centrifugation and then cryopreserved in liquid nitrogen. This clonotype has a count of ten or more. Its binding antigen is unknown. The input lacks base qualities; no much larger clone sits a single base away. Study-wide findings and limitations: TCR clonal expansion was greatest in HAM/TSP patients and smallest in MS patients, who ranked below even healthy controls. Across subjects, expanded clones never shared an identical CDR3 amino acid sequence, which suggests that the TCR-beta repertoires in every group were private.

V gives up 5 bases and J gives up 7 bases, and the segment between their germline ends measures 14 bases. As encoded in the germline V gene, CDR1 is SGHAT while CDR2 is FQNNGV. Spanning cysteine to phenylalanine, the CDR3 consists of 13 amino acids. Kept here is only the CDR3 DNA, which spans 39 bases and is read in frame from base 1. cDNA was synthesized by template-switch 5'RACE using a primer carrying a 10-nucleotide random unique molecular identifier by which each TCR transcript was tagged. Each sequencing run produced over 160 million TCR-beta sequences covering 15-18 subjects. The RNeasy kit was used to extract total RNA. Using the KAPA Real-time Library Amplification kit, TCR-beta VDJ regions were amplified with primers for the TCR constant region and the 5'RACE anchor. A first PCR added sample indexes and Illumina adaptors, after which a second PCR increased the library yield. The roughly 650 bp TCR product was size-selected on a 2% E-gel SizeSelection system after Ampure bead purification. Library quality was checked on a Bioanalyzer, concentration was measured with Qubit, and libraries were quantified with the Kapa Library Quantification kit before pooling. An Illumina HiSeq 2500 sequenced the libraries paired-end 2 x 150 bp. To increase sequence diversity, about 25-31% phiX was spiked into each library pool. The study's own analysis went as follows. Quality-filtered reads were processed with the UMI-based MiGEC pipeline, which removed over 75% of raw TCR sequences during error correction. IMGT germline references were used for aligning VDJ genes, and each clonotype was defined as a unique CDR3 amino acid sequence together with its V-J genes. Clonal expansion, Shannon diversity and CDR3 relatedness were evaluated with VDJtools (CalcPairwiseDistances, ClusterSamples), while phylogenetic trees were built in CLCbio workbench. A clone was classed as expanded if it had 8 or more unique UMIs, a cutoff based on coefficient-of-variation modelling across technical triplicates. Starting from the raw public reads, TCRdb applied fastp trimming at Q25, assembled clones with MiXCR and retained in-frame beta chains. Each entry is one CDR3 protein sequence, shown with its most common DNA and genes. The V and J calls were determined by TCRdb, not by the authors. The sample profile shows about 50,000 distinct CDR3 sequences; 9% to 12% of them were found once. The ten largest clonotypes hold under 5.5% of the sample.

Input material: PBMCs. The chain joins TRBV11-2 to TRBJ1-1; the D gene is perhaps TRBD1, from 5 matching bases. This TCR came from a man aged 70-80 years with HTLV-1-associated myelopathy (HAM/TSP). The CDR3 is CASSQGLGLEAFF. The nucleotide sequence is TGTGCCAGCAGCCAAGGCTTGGGACTTGAAGCTTTCTTT.